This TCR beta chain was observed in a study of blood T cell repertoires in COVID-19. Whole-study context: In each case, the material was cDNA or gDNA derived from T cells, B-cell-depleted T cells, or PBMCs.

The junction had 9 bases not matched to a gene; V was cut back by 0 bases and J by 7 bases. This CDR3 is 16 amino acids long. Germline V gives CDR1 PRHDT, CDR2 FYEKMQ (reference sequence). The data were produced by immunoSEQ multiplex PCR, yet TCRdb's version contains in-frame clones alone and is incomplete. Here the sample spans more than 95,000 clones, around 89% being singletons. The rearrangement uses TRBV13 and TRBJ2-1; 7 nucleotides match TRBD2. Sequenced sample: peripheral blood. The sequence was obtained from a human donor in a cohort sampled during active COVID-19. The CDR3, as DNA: TGTGCCAGCAGCTTAGGAGGGGAGGGTAGGTTGAATGAGCAGTTCTTC. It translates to CASSLGGEGRLNEQFF.